This entry is about one TCR beta chain. Antigen specificity is unknown. The CDR3 covers 15 residues. V was trimmed by 1 base and J by 2 bases, leaving 12 bases between them. Germline CDR1 is DFQATT and CDR2 is SNEGSKA (reference sequence). These data originate in a study of T cell repertoires in cytomegalovirus infection. Study-level background: Through public TCR beta signatures, both CMV infection and matching HLA type were indicated. Study-wide points: Within the response measured ex vivo, HLA-C-restricted CMV-specific TCR beta clonotypes were dominant.

Each CDR3 protein gets one entry after TCRdb re-called the reads with MiXCR. The data hold around 280,000 distinct CDR3 sequences, with around 10% observed a single time. The J gene is TRBJ2-1, the V gene TRBV20-1; D gene ambiguous. The TCR was taken from a human donor in good health (CMV status not recorded). Some clones in this sample may be carry-over from other donors' samples. Sequenced material: PBMCs. The CDR3 loop is CSARVFSYPYNEQFF. For the CDR3, the DNA is TGCAGTGCTAGAGTTTTTAGTTATCCCTACAATGAGCAGTTCTTC.